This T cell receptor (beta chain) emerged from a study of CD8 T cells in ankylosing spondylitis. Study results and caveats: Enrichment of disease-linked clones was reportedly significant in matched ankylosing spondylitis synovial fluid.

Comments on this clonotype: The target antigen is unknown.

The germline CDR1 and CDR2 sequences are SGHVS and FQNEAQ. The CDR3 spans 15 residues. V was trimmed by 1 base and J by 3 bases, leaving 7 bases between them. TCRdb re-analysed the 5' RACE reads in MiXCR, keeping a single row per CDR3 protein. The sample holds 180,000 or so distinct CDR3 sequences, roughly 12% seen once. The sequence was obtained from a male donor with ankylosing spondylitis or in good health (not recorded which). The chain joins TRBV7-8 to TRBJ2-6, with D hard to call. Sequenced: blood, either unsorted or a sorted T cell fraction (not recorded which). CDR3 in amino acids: CASSLEGFGANVLTF. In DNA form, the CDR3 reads TGTGCCAGCAGCTTAGAAGGGTTTGGGGCCAACGTCCTGACTTTC.